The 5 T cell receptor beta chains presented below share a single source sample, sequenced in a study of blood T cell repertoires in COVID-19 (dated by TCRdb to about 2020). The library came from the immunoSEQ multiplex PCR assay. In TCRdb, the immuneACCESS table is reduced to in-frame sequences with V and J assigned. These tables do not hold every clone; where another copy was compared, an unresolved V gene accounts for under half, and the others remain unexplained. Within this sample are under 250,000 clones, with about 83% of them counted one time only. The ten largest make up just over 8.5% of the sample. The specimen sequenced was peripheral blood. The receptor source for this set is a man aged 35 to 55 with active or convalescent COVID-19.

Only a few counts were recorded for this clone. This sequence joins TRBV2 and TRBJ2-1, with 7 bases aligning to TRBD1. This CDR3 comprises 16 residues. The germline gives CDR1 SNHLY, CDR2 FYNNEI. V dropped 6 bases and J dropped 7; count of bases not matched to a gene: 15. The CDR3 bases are TGTGCCAGCAGGGAGAACAGGGGAATAATCGGAAATGAGCAGTTCTTC. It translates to CASRENRGIIGNEQFF.

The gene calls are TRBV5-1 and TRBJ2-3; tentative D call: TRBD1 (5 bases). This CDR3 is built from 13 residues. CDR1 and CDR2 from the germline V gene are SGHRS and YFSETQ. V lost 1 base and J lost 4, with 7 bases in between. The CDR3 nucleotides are TGCGCCAGCAGCTTGTTAGGGGCAGATACGCAGTATTTT. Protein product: CASSLLGADTQYF.

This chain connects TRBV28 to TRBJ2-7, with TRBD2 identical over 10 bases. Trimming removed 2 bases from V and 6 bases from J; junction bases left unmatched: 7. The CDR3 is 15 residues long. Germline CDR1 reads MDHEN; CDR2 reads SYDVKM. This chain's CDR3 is CASSLGLPSGSEQYF. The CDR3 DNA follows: TGTGCCAGCAGTTTAGGCCTCCCTAGCGGGAGCGAGCAGTACTTC.

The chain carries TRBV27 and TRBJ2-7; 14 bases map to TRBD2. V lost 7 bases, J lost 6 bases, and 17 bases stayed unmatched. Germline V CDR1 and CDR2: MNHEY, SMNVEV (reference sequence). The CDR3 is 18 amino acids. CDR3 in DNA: TGTGCCAGCACCTCTGCCGACGGGACTAGCGGGAGAGGAACCGAGCAGTACTTC. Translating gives CASTSADGTSGRGTEQYF.

CDR3 coding DNA: TGCGCCAGCAGCCTTGGAGGGCAGGGAGCTGGAAACACCATATATTTT. Its protein product is CASSLGGQGAGNTIYF. The rearrangement joins TRBV4-3 to TRBJ1-3; TRBD1 might be the D (5 bases). The CDR3 runs 16 residues. Between the trimmed V and J ends, which lost 4 bases and 2 bases, there was a span of 15 bases. Per the germline V gene, CDR1 is LGHNA and CDR2 is YSLEER.